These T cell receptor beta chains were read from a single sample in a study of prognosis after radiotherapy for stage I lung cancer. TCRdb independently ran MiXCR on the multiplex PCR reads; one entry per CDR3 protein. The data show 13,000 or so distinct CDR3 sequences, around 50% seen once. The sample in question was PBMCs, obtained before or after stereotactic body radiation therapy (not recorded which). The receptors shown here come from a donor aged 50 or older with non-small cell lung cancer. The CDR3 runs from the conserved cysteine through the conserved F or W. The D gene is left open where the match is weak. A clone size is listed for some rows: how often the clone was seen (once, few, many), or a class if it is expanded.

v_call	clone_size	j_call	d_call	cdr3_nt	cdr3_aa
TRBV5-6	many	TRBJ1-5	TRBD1	TGTGCCAGCAGCGCTTTCACAGGGGGTGGCAATCAGCCCCAGCATTTT	CASSAFTGGGNQPQHF
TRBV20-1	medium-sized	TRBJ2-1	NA	TGCAGTGCCTCAAGCGGACAGATCTACAGTGAGCAGTTCTTC	CSASSGQIYSEQFF
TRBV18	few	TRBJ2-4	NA	TGTGCCAGCTCACTGACCACCCTGACAGCGAGCAAAAACATTCAGTACTTC	CASSLTTLTASKNIQYF
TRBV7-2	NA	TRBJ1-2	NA	TGTGCCAGCAGCTCCGACACTTCCTATGGCTACACCTTC	CASSSDTSYGYTF
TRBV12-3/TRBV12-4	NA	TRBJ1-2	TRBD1	TGTGCCAGCAGTTGGGGGCTGGACAGGGCCTATTGCTACACCTTC	CASSWGLDRAYCYTF
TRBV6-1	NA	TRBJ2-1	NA	TGTGCCAGTAGTGACGGGCAGAGCTCCTACAATCAGCAGTTCTTC	CASSDGQSSYNQQFF
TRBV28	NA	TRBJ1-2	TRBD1	TGTGCCGGGAGGGACAGTCGCGGGAACTATGGCTACACCTTC	CAGRDSRGNYGYTF
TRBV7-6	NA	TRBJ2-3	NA	TGTGCCAGCAGCCCCGGGAGTTGGGACACAGATACGCAGTATTTT	CASSPGSWDTDTQYF
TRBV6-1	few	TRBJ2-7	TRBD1	TGTGCCAGCACCCAGACAGGGACCAGCTCCTACGAGCAGTACTTC	CASTQTGTSSYEQYF
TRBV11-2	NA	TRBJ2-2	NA	TGTGCCAGCAGCAGACGGACAGCCTCGAACACCGTGGAGCCGTTTTTT	CASSRRTASNTVEPFF
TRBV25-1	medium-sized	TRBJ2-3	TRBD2	TGTGCCAGCAGTCGGACTAGCGGACCCACAGATACGCAGTATTTT	CASSRTSGPTDTQYF
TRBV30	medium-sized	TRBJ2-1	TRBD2	TGTGCCTGGGCCCCGGGACTAGCGGGAGTCAGTGAGCAGTTCTTC	CAWAPGLAGVSEQFF
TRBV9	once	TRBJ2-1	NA	TGTGCCAGCAGCGTCGGCCGGACTAATTTGCGTGTGCAGTTCTTC	CASSVGRTNLRVQFF
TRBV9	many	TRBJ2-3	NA	TGTGCCAGCAGCACCACTAGCCTCACAGATACGCAGTATTTT	CASSTTSLTDTQYF
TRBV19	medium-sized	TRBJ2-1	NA	TGTGCCAGTAGTATAGATGGTCCCGTGTTCTTC	CASSIDGPVFF
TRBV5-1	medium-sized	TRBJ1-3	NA	TGCGCCAGCACTCCAGCGGGCTCTGGAAACACCATATATTTT	CASTPAGSGNTIYF
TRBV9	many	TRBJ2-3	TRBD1	TGTGCCAGCAGCTCACGCTTAGGACAGGGGGCGCATGATACGCAGTATTTT	CASSSRLGQGAHDTQYF
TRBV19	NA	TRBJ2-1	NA	TGTGCCAGTCCATTGGGGAATGAGCAGTTCTTC	CASPLGNEQFF
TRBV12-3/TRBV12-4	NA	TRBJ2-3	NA	TGTGCCAGCAGCAATTCGTTGGTGTCGGCAGATACGCAGTATTTT	CASSNSLVSADTQYF
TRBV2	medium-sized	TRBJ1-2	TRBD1	TGTGCCAGCATACGGACCAGGGGGGGGGACTATGGCTACACCTTC	CASIRTRGGDYGYTF
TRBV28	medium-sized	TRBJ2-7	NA	TGTGCCAGCAGTCCCCGGGGGTTATCCTACGAGCAGTACTTC	CASSPRGLSYEQYF
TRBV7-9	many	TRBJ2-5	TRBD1	TGTGCCAGCAGCCTACAGGGGGTCTATGAGACCCAGTACTTC	CASSLQGVYETQYF
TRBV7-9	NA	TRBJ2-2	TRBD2	TGTGCCAGCAGCTCCCAACTTTGGAGCGGGAGGTCCACCGGGGAGCTGTTTTTT	CASSSQLWSGRSTGELFF
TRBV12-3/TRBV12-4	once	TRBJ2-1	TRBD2	TGTGCCAGCAGCCCCGGTAGACTAGCGGGACGAAGCTCCTACAATGAGCAGTTCTTC	CASSPGRLAGRSSYNEQFF
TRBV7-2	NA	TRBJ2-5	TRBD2	TGTGCCAGTAGCTTAAATAGCGGGGGGCGGGATACCCAGTACTTC	CASSLNSGGRDTQYF
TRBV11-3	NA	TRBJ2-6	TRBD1	TGTGCCAGCAGCTCCGGGACAGGCGGGGCCAACGTCCTGACTTTC	CASSSGTGGANVLTF
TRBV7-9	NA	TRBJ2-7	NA	TGTGCCATCAGCGCCTCCTACGAGCATTACTTC	CAISASYEHYF
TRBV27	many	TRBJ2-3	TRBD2	TGTGCCAGCAGTACTAGCGCCCACTTCACAGATACGCAGTATTTT	CASSTSAHFTDTQYF
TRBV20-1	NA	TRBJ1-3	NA	TGCAGCGCTAGAGAACGGGACATGGCTACGGACACCATATATTTT	CSARERDMATDTIYF
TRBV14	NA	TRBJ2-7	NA	TGTGCCAGCAGCCAAGATACAGCCTACGAGCAGTACTTC	CASSQDTAYEQYF
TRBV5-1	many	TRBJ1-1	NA	TGCGCCAGCAGCACTGGGGTGGGCACTGAAGCTTTCTTT	CASSTGVGTEAFF
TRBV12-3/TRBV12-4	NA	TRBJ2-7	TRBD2	TGTGCCAGCAGTTCACCCTGGACTAGTTCCTACGAGCAGTACTTC	CASSSPWTSSYEQYF
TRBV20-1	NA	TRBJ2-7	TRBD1	TGCAGTGCTAGATCTGCGACAGGGGTGGGCGAGCAGTACTTC	CSARSATGVGEQYF
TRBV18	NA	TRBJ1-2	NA	TGTGCCAGCTCACCAACCGATCAGTCGAACTATGGCTACACCTTC	CASSPTDQSNYGYTF
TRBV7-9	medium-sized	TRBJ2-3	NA	TGTGCCAGCAGCTTAGATTGGAGCACAGATACGCAGTATTTT	CASSLDWSTDTQYF
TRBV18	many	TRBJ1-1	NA	TGTGCCAGCTCACCTCAGGGTAAGATGAACACTGAAGCTTTCTTT	CASSPQGKMNTEAFF
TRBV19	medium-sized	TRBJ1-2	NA	TGTGCCAGTAGTATACCGGGGGGGGTTGACTATGGCTACACCTTC	CASSIPGGVDYGYTF
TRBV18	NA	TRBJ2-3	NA	TGTGCCAGCTCACCACGTCCTTTGTGGGACTCCCCCTATACGCAGTATTTT	CASSPRPLWDSPYTQYF
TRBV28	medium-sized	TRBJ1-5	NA	TGTGCCAGCAGTTTTAGGTTGGGGCAGGACAATCAGCCCCAGCATTTT	CASSFRLGQDNQPQHF
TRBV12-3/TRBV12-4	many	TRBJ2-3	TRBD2	TGTGCCAGCAGAACGCCCGGCGGCGGGAGAGATACGCAGTATTTT	CASRTPGGGRDTQYF
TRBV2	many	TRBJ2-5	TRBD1	TGTGCCAGCAGGTGGACAGGGGAAGAGACCCAGTACTTC	CASRWTGEETQYF
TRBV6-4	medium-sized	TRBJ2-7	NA	TGTGCCAGCAGTTACTCTACAGGGCTCTCCTACGAGCAGTACTTC	CASSYSTGLSYEQYF
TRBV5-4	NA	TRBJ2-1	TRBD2	TGTGCCAGCAGCTGGACTATCGGGAGGGCCTACAATGAGCAGTTCTTC	CASSWTIGRAYNEQFF
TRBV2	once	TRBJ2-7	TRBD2	TGTGCCAGCTCCGTGACCGGGACTAGCGGAGTTATTAGCTCCTACGAGCAGTACTTC	CASSVTGTSGVISSYEQYF
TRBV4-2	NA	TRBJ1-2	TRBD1	TGTGCCAGCAGCCAAGTAGGACAGGGGACCTATGTCTACACCTTC	CASSQVGQGTYVYTF
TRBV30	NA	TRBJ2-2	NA	TGTGCCTGGATACAAGCCGGGACGGCGAACACCGGGGAGCTGTTTTTT	CAWIQAGTANTGELFF
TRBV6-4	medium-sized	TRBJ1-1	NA	TGTGCCAGCAGTAGGAGAACTGAAGCTTTCTTT	CASSRRTEAFF
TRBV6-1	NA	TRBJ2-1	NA	TGTGCCAGCATCCACCCAGGTGTGGAGCAGTTCTTC	CASIHPGVEQFF
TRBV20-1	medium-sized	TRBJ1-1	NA	TGCAGTGCTAGACAGACGTACATGAACACTGAAGCTTTCTTT	CSARQTYMNTEAFF
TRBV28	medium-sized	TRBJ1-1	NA	TGTGCCAGCAGGAGAACGGGTCTGGAAGCTTTCTTT	CASRRTGLEAFF
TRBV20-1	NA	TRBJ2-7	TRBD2	TGCAGTGTCCCGGGAGGTGGAGCGGGGCTTCCCTACGAGCAGTACTTC	CSVPGGGAGLPYEQYF